This TCR beta chain was captured in a study of response to subunit inactivated influenza vaccine. General study results and limits: With each seasonal influenza vaccination, the authors suggested, few new T cells are recruited.

Comment on this clonotype: Its antigen remains unidentified.

TCRdb reprocessed the RT-PCR reads with MiXCR, giving one entry per CDR3 protein. This sample has fewer than 550,000 distinct CDR3 sequences, with roughly 25% found just once. The length of the CDR3 is 13 residues. With 7 bases removed from V and 5 bases from J, the gap between germline ends came to 17 bases. In germline, CDR1 is SQVTM, CDR2 ANQGSEA. This receptor was obtained from a man aged 45-60 years who received an inactivated influenza vaccine. The sequenced sample was CD4+ T cells sorted from PBMCs, obtained more than 4 days after vaccination. The chain couples TRBV29-1 to TRBJ2-5, with a weak D call TRBD1 (5 bases). DNA for the CDR3: TGCAGCGGCCATACGGACACTCCGGAGACCCAGTACTTC. Its protein is CSGHTDTPETQYF.